This T cell receptor beta chain was identified in a study of OX40 agonist ivuxolimab in advanced cancers. As for the study in general: It was permissible to have had prior anti-PD-1, anti-PD-L1 or anti-CTLA-4 therapy, and 40% had some. Study conclusions and caveats: Researchers did not determine the expanded peripheral T cells' antigen specificity.

This CDR3 is 12 amino acids long. Trimming left V 7 bases short and J 3 bases short, with 10 bases between. Germline lookup yields CDR1 SNHLY and CDR2 FYNNEI. Only in-frame clones appear in the TCRdb table, and some are missing; sequencing was by immunoSEQ multiplex PCR. The table lists more than 95,000 clones, about 90% of them singletons. Regarding this clone: Its specificity is not known.

The J gene is TRBJ2-7, the V gene TRBV2; D unclear. The sample was CD4+ or CD8+ T cells sorted from blood, taken in a trial of the OX40 agonist ivuxolimab. This sequence originates from an adult with an advanced solid tumor such as melanoma, head and neck, liver or kidney cancer. The CDR3 DNA follows: TGTGCCAGCAAACCGGAGCTCTACGAGCAGTACTTC. Translated, it gives CASKPELYEQYF. Drawing the rest from reference TRBV2 and TRBJ2-7, the complete variable domain is EPEVTQTPSHQVTQMGQEVILRCVPISNHLYFYWYRQILGQKVEFLVSFYNNEISEKSEIFDDQFSVERPDGSNFTLKIRSTKLEDSAMYFCASKPELYEQYFGPGTRLTVT.